The 10 T cell receptor beta chains listed next were all sequenced from one sample in a study of T cells in Graves' hyperthyroidism and ophthalmopathy. Regions amplified from RNA transcripts were the TCR beta CDR3 regions. The TCR CDR3 first-round RT-PCR relied on the HTBI primer set. TCRdb re-called the multiplex PCR reads with MiXCR, one entry per CDR3 protein. The sample lists a few hundred thousand distinct CDR3 sequences; over 15% were seen once. The specimen sequenced was blood. The receptors were gathered from a woman aged 60-75 years with Graves' ophthalmopathy.

This clonotype occurred many times. The chain employs TRBV7-6 and TRBJ2-1; the match to TRBD1 covers 9 bases. V trimming: 5 bases; J trimming: 8 bases; junction bases outside the gene matches: 7. The germline V gene encodes CDR1 SGHVS and CDR2 FNYEAQ. The CDR3 sequence is 14 residues long. CDR3 in amino acids: CASSDWTGDDEQFF. CDR3 sequence (DNA): TGTGCCAGCAGCGATTGGACAGGGGACGATGAGCAGTTCTTC.

The chain carries TRBV25-1 and TRBJ1-2; D is possibly TRBD1 (6 bases). CDR1 is MGHDK, CDR2 SYGVNS, per germline. The CDR3 is 16 residues long. V lost 4 bases and J lost 5, with 20 bases in between. Here the CDR3 DNA reads TGTGCCAGCAGTGGACGGGACATCGGCCCACCTTATGGCTACACCTTC. Its protein product is CASSGRDIGPPYGYTF.

This clonotype has a count of ten or more. The rearrangement joins TRBV11-2 to TRBJ2-1; 7 nucleotides match TRBD1. J was trimmed by 2 bases and V by 4 bases; bases with no gene match: 11. Germline V gene lookup returns CDR1 SGHAT and CDR2 FQNNGV. The CDR3 spans 17 residues. CDR3 coding DNA: TGTGCCAGCAGCTCCTACCCCGGGACAGAGACCTACAATGAGCAGTTCTTC. Translated: CASSSYPGTETYNEQFF.

In its sample, this clonotype was seen many times. The chain is built from TRBV2 and TRBJ1-1, with D possibly being TRBD1 (6 bases). Trimming pared 7 bases from V and 4 bases from J, leaving 16 bases between. From germline, CDR1 is SNHLY and CDR2 FYNNEI. The CDR3 runs 14 residues. CDR3 residues: CASTKERGSTEAFF. The CDR3 DNA reads TGTGCCAGCACTAAAGAGAGGGGGAGCACTGAAGCTTTCTTT.

Ten or more counts support this clonotype. The gene calls are TRBV2 and TRBJ2-7, with 7 positions matching TRBD1. This CDR3 spans 15 amino acids. The trim removed 1 base at V and 2 bases at J, leaving 5 bases unmatched. Germline CDR1 is SNHLY and CDR2 is FYNNEI. In DNA form, the CDR3 reads TGTGCCAGCAGTGAAGTAGGGGGCCCTACCTACGAGCAGTACTTC. Its protein product is CASSEVGGPTYEQYF.

Many counts were recorded for this clonotype. The chain recombines TRBV11-1 with TRBJ1-1; possible D gene TRBD1, 5 bases. This CDR3 region has 16 residues. Trimming cost V 0 bases and J 3 bases, with 14 bases left between them. Germline V gene lookup returns CDR1 SGHAT and CDR2 FQDESV (reference sequence). The DNA of the CDR3 is TGTGCCAGCAGCTTAGCTAGGGGACGGAGCTACACTGAAGCTTTCTTT. This gives the protein CASSLARGRSYTEAFF. Full variable domain (remainder filled in from reference TRBV11-1 and TRBJ1-1): EAEVAQSPRYKITEKSQAVAFWCDPISGHATLYWYRQILGQGPELLVQFQDESVVDDSQLPKDRFSAERLKGVDSTLKIQPAELGDSAMYLCASSLARGRSYTEAFFGQGTRLTVV.

V and J are TRBV7-3 and TRBJ2-1; 9 bases agree with TRBD2. CDR3 length: 15 amino acids. Trimming cost V 8 bases and J 12 bases; bases outside gene matches: 17. Germline lookup yields CDR1 SGHTA and CDR2 FQGTGA. The CDR3 sequence is CASARDGTGLAPQFF. The CDR3 DNA reads as TGTGCCAGCGCCAGAGACGGGACGGGACTAGCACCGCAGTTCTTC.

A note on this clonotype: At one boundary the junction diverges from the germline segment, which might be a read error. This chain links TRBV13 with TRBJ1-1; D remains unclear. The CDR3 loop spans 13 amino acids. Germline CDR1 reads PRHDT; CDR2 reads FYEKMQ (reference sequence). The CDR3 region has the DNA TGCGCCAGCAGCTACACAGTGAGCACTGAAGCTTTCTTT. It yields the protein CASSYTVSTEAFF. Using reference TRBV13 and TRBJ1-1 for the parts outside the CDR3, the full variable domain is AAGVIQSPRHLIKEKRETATLKCYPIPRHDTVYWYQQGPGQDPQFLISFYEKMQSDKGSIPDRFSAQQFSDYHSELNMSSLELGDSALYFCASSYTVSTEAFFGQGTRLTVV.

This clonotype was counted only a few times. V gene TRBV28 combines with J gene TRBJ1-2; D not certain. This CDR3 comprises 14 residues. The germline V gene encodes CDR1 MDHEN and CDR2 SYDVKM. V lost 6 bases to trimming and J lost 4 bases, with 15 bases between them. CDR3 residues: CASRPVQNIYGYTF. In DNA form, the CDR3 reads TGTGCCAGCAGACCAGTACAGAACATCTATGGCTACACCTTC.

The CDR3 nucleotides are TGTGCCAGCACCCCGGCGGGGTTACACACTGAAGCTTTCTTT. Amino acid sequence: CASTPAGLHTEAFF. This sequence joins TRBV25-1 and TRBJ1-1; D remains unclear. V gave up 7 bases and J gave up 3 bases, with 15 bases separating them. Germline CDR1 reads MGHDK; CDR2 reads SYGVNS. The CDR3 has 14 amino acids.